The clone carrying this TCR beta chain was detected many times. This sample stems from a study of read filtering for tumor transcriptome and immune sequencing. Molecular barcoded adaptors covering alpha/delta and beta/gamma chains were used on around 400 ng RNA. Each CDR3 protein gets one entry after TCRdb re-called the reads with MiXCR. In the table there are tens of thousands of distinct CDR3 sequences, around 18% of which are singletons. This TCR derives from a donor aged 40 or over with multiple myeloma. The sample taken for sequencing was a population of CD138-negative cells sorted from bone marrow.

The CDR3 DNA is TGCGCCAGCAGCCCAACCGGACAGGGGCAAAACACAGATACGCAGTATTTT. Its translation is CASSPTGQGQNTDTQYF. J is TRBJ2-3 and V is TRBV4-1; 9 nucleotides line up with TRBD1. The V gene end was trimmed by 4 bases and the J gene end by 2 bases; junction bases not matched to a gene: 10. This CDR3 is built from 17 residues. Germline values: CDR1 MGHRA, CDR2 YSYEKL.